A single T cell receptor beta chain is shown here with its context. The data were taken from a study of blood T cell repertoires in COVID-19. Sequencing used immunoSEQ multiplex PCR; TCRdb keeps in-frame clones, though not all of them. The sample includes about 240,000 clones, about 80% of them seen just once. Germline CDR1 and CDR2: SGHAT and FQNNGV. Germline trimming cut 5 bases from V and 4 bases from J; bases unmatched to any gene: 5. The CDR3 spans 15 residues. This chain connects TRBV11-2 to TRBJ2-1; 10 positions agree with TRBD2. This clonotype originated in a woman of 80 years or more with acute or convalescent COVID-19. Sequencing was done on a sample of peripheral blood. DNA of the CDR3: TGTGCCAGCAGCCCTAGCGGGAGTCGATACAATGAGCAGTTCTTC. The encoded protein is CASSPSGSRYNEQFF.